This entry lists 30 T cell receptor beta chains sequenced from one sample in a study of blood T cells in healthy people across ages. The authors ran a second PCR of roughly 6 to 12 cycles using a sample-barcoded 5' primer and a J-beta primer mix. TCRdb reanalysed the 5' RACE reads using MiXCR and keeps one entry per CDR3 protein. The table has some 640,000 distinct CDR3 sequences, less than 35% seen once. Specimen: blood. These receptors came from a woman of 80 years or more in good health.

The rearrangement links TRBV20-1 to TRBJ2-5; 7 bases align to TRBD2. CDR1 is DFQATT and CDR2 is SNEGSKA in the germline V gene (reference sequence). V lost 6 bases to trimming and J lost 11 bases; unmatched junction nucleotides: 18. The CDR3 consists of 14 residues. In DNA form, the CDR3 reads TGCAGTGCAGAGCCTAGCGGATCCTACAATGAGCAGTACTTC. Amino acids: CSAEPSGSYNEQYF.

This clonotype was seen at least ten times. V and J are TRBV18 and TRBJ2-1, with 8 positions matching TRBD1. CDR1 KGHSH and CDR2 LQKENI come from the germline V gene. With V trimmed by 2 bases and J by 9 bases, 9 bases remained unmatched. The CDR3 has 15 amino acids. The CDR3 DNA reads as TGTGCCAGCTCACCAGCGGCAGGGGGCTCGGGTGAGCAGTTCTTC. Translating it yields CASSPAAGGSGEQFF.

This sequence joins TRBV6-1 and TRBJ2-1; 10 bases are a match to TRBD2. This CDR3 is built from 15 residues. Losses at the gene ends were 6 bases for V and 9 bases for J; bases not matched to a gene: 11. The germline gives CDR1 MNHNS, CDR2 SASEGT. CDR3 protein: CASSMAASGGVEQFF. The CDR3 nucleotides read TGTGCCAGCAGCATGGCGGCTAGCGGGGGCGTTGAGCAGTTCTTC.

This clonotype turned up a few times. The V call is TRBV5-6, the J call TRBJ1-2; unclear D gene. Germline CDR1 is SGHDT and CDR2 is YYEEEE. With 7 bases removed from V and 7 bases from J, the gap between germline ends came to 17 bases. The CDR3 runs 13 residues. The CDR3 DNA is TGTGCCAGCGGCATGGTTCCCGGACTTGGCTACACCTTC. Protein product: CASGMVPGLGYTF.

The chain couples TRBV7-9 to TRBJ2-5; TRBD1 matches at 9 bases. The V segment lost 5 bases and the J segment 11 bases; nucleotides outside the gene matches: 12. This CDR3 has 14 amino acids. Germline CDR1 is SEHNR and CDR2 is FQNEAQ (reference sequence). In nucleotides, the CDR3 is TGTGCCAGCAGCCCACTGGACAGGGGCGATGAGCAGTACTTC. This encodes CASSPLDRGDEQYF. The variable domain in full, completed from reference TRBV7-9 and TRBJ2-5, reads DTGVSQNPRHKITKRGQNVTFRCDPISEHNRLYWYRQTLGQGPEFLTYFQNEAQLEKSRLLSDRFSAERPKGSFSTLEIQRTEQGDSAMYLCASSPLDRGDEQYFGPGTRLLVL.

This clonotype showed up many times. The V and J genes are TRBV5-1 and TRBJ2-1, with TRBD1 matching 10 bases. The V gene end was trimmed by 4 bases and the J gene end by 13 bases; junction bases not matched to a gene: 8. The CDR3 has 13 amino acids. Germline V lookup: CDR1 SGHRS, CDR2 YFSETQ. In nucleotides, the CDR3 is TGCGCCAGCAGCCAGGGACAGGGGACCTTTCAGTTCTTC. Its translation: CASSQGQGTFQFF.

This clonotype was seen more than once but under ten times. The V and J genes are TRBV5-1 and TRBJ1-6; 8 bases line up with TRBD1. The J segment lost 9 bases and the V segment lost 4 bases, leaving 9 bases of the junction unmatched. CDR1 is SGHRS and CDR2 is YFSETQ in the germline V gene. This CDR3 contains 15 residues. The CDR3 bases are TGCGCCAGCAGCCCGGGTGACAGGGGTCGTTCACCCCTCCACTTT. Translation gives CASSPGDRGRSPLHF.

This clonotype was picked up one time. CDR3 amino acids: CARIRSHSASLYEQYF. The CDR3 nucleotides read TGTGCCAGGATCCGTTCCCATTCCGCGTCTCTCTACGAGCAGTACTTC. This sequence joins TRBV21-1 and TRBJ2-7. TRBV21-1 is a listed pseudogene. The CDR3 has 16 residues.

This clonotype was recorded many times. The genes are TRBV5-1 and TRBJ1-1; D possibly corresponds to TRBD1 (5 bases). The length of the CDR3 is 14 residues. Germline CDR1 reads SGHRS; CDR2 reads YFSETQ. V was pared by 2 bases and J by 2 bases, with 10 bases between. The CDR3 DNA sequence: TGCGCCAGCAGCTTACCGGGACGTAACACTGAAGCTTTCTTT. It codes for CASSLPGRNTEAFF. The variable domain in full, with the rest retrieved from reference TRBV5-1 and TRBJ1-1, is KAGVTQTPRYLIKTRGQQVTLSCSPISGHRSVSWYQQTPGQGLQFLFEYFSETQRNKGNFPGRFSGRQFSNSRSEMNVSTLELGDSALYLCASSLPGRNTEAFFGQGTRLTVV.

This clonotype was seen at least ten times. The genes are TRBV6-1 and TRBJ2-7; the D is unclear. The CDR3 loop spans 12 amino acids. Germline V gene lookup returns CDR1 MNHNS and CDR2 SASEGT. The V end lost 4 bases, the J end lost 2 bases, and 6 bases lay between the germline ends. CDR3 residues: CASSGTPYEQYF. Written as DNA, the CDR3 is TGTGCCAGCAGTGGGACCCCCTACGAGCAGTACTTC.

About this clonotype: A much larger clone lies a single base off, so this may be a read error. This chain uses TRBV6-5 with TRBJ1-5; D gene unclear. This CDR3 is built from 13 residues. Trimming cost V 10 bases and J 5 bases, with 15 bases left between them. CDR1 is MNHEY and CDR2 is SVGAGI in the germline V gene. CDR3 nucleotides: TGTGCCAACAAGGTATCAGCGGATCAGCCCCAGCATTTT. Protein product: CANKVSADQPQHF.

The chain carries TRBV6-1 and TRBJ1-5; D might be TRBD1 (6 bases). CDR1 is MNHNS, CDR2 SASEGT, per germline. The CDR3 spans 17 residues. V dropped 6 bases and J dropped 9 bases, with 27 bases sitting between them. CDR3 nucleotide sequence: TGTGCCAGCAGCGCTGTTTCCGGTCGGGGGGCGCGGGTGCCCCAGCATTTT. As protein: CASSAVSGRGARVPQHF.

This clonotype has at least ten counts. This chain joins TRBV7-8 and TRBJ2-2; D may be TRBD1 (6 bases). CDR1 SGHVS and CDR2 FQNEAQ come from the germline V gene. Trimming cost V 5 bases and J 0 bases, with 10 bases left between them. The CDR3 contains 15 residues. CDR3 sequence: CASSNDRTNTGELFF. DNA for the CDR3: TGTGCCAGCAGCAACGACAGGACGAACACCGGGGAGCTGTTTTTT.

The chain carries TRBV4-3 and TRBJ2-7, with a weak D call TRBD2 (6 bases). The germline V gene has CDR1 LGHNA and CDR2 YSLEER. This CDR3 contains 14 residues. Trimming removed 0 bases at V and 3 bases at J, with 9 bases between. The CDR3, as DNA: TGCGCCAGCAGCCAAGAACGACTAGTCTACGAGCAGTACTTC. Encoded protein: CASSQERLVYEQYF.

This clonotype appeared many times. CDR3 protein: CASSLSDGWYQETQYF. The CDR3 DNA follows: TGTGCCAGCAGTTTATCGGACGGTTGGTACCAAGAGACCCAGTACTTC. The V gene is TRBV12-3 or TRBV12-4, the J gene TRBJ2-5; D is uncertain. This CDR3 comprises 16 residues. V lost 2 bases and J lost 0, with 13 bases in between.

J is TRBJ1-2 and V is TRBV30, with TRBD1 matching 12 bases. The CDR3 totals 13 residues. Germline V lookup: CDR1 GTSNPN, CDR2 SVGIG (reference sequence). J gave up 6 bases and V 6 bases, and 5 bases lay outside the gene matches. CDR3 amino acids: CACRDRGRDGYTF. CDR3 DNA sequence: TGTGCCTGCCGGGACAGGGGGCGCGATGGCTACACCTTC.

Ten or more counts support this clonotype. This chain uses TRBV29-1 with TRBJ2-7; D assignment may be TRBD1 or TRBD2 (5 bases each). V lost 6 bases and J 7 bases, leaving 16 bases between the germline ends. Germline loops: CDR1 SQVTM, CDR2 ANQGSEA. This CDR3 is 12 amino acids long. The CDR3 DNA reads TGCAGCGTCGGGACGGGCCGAAGGGAGCAGTACTTC. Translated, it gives CSVGTGRREQYF.

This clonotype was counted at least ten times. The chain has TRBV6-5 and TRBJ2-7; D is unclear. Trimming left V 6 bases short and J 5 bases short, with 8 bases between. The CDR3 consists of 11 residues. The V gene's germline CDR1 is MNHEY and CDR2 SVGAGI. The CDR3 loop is CASRFSNEQYF. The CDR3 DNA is TGTGCCAGCAGGTTTTCTAACGAGCAGTACTTC.

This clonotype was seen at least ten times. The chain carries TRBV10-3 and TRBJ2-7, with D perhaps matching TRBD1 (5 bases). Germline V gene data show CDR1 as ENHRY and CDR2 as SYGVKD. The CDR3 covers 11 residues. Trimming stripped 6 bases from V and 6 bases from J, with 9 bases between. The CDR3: CAISRVGEQYF. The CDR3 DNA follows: TGTGCCATCAGCAGGGTCGGCGAGCAGTACTTC.

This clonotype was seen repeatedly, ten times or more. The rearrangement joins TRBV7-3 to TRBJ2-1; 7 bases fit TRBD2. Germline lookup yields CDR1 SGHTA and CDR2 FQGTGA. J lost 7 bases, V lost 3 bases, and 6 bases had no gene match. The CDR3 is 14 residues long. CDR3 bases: TGTGCCAGCAGCTTTAATCTGGGAGGGAATGAGCAGTTCTTC. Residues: CASSFNLGGNEQFF.

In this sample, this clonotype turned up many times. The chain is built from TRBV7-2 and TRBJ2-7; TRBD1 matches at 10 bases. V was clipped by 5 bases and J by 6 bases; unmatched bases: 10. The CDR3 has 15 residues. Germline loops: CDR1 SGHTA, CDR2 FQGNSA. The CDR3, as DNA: TGTGCCAGCAGCATCGACAGGGGGCCCGATATCGAGCAGTACTTC. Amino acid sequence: CASSIDRGPDIEQYF.

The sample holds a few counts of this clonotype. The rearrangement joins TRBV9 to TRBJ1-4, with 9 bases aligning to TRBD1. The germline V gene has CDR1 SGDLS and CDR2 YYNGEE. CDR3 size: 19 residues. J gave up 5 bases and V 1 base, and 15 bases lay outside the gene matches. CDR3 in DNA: TGTGCCAGCAGCGTATACCTCCGTCCCGGGACAGGGCCGAATGAAAAACTGTTTTTT. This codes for CASSVYLRPGTGPNEKLFF.

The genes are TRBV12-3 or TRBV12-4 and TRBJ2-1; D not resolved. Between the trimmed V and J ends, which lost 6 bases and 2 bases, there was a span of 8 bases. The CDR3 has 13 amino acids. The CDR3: CASSRVAYNEQFF. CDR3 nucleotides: TGTGCCAGCAGCCGTGTTGCCTACAATGAGCAGTTCTTC.

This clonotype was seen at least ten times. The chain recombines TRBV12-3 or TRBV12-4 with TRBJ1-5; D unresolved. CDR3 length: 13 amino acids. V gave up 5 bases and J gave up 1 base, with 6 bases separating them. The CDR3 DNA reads TGTGCCAGCAGTCAGATAAGCAATCAGCCCCAGCATTTT. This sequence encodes CASSQISNQPQHF.

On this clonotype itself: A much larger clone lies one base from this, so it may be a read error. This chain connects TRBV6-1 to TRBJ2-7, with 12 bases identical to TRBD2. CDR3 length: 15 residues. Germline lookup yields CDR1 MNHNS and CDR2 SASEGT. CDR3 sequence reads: CAGSETSGGPYEQYF. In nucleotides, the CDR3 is TGTGCCGGCAGTGAGACTAGCGGGGGACCCTACGAGCAGTACTTC.

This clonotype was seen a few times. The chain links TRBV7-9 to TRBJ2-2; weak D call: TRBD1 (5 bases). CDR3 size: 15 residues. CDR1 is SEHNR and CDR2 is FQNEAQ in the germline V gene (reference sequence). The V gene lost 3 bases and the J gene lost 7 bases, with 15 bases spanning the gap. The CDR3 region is CASSFTGGAGGELFF. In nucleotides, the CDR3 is TGTGCCAGCAGCTTTACGGGTGGGGCCGGCGGGGAGCTGTTTTTT.

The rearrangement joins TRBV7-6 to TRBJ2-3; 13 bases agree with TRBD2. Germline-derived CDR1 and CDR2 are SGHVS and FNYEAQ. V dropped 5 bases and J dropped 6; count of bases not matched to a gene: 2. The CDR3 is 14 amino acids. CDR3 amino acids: CASSPTSGGDTQYF. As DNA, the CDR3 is TGTGCCAGCAGCCCGACTAGCGGGGGGGATACGCAGTATTTT. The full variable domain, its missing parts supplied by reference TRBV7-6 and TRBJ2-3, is GAGVSQSPRYKVTKRGQDVALRCDPISGHVSLYWYRQALGQGPEFLTYFNYEAQQDKSGLPNDRFSAERPEGSISTLTIQRTEQRDSAMYRCASSPTSGGDTQYFGPGTRLTVL.

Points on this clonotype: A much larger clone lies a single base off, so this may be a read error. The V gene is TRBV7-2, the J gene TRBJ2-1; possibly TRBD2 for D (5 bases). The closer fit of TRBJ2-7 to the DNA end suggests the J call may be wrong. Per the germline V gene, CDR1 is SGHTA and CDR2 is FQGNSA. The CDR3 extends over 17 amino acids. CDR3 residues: CASSSTSWTPSYNEQYF. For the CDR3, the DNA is TGTGCCAGCAGCTCTACGAGCTGGACTCCTTCCTACAATGAGCAGTACTTC.

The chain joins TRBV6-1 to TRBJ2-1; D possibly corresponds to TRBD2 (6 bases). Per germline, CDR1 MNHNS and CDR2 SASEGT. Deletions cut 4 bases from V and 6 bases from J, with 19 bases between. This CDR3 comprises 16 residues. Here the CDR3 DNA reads TGTGCCAGCAGTGTTTTAGTGGGGGGAACTATCAATGAGCAGTTCTTC. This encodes CASSVLVGGTINEQFF.

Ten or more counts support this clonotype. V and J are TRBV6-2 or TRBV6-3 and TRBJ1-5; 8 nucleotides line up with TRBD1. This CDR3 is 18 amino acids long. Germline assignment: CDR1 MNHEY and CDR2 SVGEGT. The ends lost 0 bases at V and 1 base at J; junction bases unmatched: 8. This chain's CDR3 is CASSYSLDRGESNQPQHF. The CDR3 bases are TGTGCCAGCAGTTACTCTCTCGACAGGGGAGAAAGCAATCAGCCCCAGCATTTT.